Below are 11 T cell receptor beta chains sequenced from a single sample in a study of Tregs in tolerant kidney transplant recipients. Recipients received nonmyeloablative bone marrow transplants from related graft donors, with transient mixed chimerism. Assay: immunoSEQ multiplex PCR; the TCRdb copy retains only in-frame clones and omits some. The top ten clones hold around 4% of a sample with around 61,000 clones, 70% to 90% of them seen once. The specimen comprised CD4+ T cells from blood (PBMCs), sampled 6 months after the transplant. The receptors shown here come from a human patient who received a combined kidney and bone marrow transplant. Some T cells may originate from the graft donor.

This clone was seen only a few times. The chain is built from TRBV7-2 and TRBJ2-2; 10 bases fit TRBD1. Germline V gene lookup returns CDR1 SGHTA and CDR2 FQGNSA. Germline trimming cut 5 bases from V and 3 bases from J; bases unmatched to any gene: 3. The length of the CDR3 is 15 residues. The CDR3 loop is CASSLDRGDTGELFF. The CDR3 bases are TGTGCCAGCAGCCTGGACAGGGGGGACACCGGGGAGCTGTTTTTT.

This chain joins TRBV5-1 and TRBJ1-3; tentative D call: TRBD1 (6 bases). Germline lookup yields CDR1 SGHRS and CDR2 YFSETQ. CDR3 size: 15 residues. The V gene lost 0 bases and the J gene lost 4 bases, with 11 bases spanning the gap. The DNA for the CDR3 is TGCGCCAGCAGCTTGGCAACGGGGGGCGGAAACACCATATATTTT. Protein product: CASSLATGGGNTIYF. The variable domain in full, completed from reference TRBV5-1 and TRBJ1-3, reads KAGVTQTPRYLIKTRGQQVTLSCSPISGHRSVSWYQQTPGQGLQFLFEYFSETQRNKGNFPGRFSGRQFSNSRSEMNVSTLELGDSALYLCASSLATGGGNTIYFGEGSWLTVV.

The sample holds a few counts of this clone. CDR3 DNA: TGTGCCAGCAGTGGGAGTAGCGGGAGGGCCCTTACAGATACGCAGTATTTT. Its translation: CASSGSSGRALTDTQYF. The chain links TRBV6-1 to TRBJ2-3; 11 positions match TRBD2. CDR1 and CDR2 (germline): MNHNS, SASEGT. V lost 4 bases and J lost 3; bases outside the gene matches: 9. The CDR3 is made up of 17 amino acids.

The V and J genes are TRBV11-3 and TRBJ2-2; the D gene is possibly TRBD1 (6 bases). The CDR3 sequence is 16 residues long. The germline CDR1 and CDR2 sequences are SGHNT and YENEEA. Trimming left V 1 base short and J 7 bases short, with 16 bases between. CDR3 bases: TGTGCCAGCAGCTTAGTCGCCGGGACAAGGGTCGGGGAGCTGTTTTTT. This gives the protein CASSLVAGTRVGELFF.

CDR3 DNA: TGTGCCAGCAGCTCGGGACTTAAATACGAGCAGTACTTC. Amino acids: CASSSGLKYEQYF. The J gene is TRBJ2-5, the V gene TRBV5-6, with D maybe TRBD2 (6 bases). The DNA end favors TRBJ2-7, so the J call may be wrong. The CDR3 is made up of 13 amino acids. Germline V gene data show CDR1 as SGHDT and CDR2 as YYEEEE.

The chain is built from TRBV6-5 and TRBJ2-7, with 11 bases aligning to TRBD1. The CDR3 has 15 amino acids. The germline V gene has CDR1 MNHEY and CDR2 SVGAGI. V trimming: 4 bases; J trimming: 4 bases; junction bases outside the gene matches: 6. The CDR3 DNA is TGTGCCAGCAGTTCCGGCGGGACAGGGGGATACGAGCAGTACTTC. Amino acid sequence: CASSSGGTGGYEQYF.

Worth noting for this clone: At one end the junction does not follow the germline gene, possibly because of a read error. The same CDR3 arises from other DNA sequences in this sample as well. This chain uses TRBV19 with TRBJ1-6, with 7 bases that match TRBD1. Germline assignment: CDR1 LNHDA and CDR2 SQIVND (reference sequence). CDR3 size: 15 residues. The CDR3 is CASKTGRTYNSPLHF. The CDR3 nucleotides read TGTGCCAGCAAGACAGGGAGGACCTATAATTCCCCCCTCCACTTT.

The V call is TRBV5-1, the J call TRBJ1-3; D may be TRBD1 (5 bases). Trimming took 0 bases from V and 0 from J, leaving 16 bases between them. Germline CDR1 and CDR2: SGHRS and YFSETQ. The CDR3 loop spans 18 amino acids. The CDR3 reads CASSLAALGLSSGNTIYF. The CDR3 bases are TGCGCCAGCAGCTTGGCCGCACTGGGGCTTAGCTCTGGAAACACCATATATTTT.

CDR3 DNA sequence: TGTGCCATCAGATCACAGGGCTACGAGCAGTACTTC. Its translation: CAIRSQGYEQYF. This chain uses TRBV10-3 with TRBJ2-7; D is perhaps TRBD1 (6 bases). Trimming removed 6 bases at V and 3 bases at J, with 9 bases between. Germline V gene data show CDR1 as ENHRY and CDR2 as SYGVKD. This CDR3 has 12 residues.

The CDR3 region is CAVGDSGQANSPLHF. The CDR3 DNA reads TGTGCCGTTGGAGATTCGGGACAGGCTAATTCACCCCTCCACTTT. V and J are TRBV10-3 and TRBJ1-6; 8 bases map to TRBD1. Germline V gene sequence: CDR1 ENHRY, CDR2 SYGVKD. The CDR3 consists of 15 residues. V gave up 11 bases and J gave up 6 bases; unmatched junction bases: 12.

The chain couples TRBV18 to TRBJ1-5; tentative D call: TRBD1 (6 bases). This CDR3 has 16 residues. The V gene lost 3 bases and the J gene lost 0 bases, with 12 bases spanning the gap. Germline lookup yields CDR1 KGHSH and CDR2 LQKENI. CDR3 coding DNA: TGTGCCAGCTCACCGCGACAGGTCCTTAGCAATCAGCCCCAGCATTTT. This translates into CASSPRQVLSNQPQHF.